These T cell receptor beta chains were read from a single sample in a study of blood T cell repertoires in COVID-19. Method: immunoSEQ multiplex PCR; TCRdb's copy keeps in-frame clones and lacks some. The sample lists approximately 150,000 clones, roughly 80% occurring once. Sequencing was done on a sample of peripheral blood. All receptors derive from a man aged 70 or older who had recovered from COVID-19. CDR3s include the opening cysteine and the closing phenylalanine or tryptophan. The D gene is left open where the match is weak. The size of a clone is reported for some rows only, either as once, few or many, or as a class for expanded clones.

clone_size: .
v_call: TRBV12-3/TRBV12-4
cdr3_length: 12
j_call: TRBJ2-3
d_call: .
cdr3_aa: CASRDWTDTQYF
cdr3_nt: TGTGCCAGCCGGGACTGGACAGATACGCAGTATTTT

clone_size: .
v_call: TRBV14
cdr3_length: 14
j_call: TRBJ1-1
d_call: .
cdr3_aa: CASSQDASGQKAFF
cdr3_nt: TGTGCCAGCAGCCAAGATGCGTCAGGGCAGAAAGCTTTCTTT

clone_size: once
v_call: TRBV3-1/TRBV3-2
cdr3_length: 15
j_call: TRBJ2-1
d_call: TRBD1
cdr3_aa: CASSQGTGGYNEQFF
cdr3_nt: TGTGCCAGCAGCCAAGGGACAGGGGGTTACAATGAGCAGTTCTTC

clone_size: .
v_call: TRBV27
cdr3_length: 14
j_call: TRBJ1-2
d_call: .
cdr3_aa: CATRQAGVGYGYTF
cdr3_nt: TGTGCCACCAGACAGGCGGGGGTCGGCTATGGCTACACCTTC

clone_size: once
v_call: TRBV7-8
cdr3_length: 15
j_call: TRBJ2-7
d_call: TRBD1
cdr3_aa: CASSLDPGGIYEQYF
cdr3_nt: TGTGCCAGCAGCTTAGATCCAGGGGGCATCTACGAGCAGTACTTC

clone_size: .
v_call: TRBV5-1
cdr3_length: 14
j_call: TRBJ1-4
d_call: .
cdr3_aa: CASRGGWVQEKLFF
cdr3_nt: TGCGCCAGCAGAGGAGGCTGGGTGCAGGAAAAACTGTTTTTT

clone_size: few
v_call: TRBV2
cdr3_length: 15
j_call: TRBJ2-7
d_call: .
cdr3_aa: CASSEDGQVFYEQYF
cdr3_nt: TGTGCCAGCAGTGAAGACGGTCAGGTATTCTACGAGCAGTACTTC

clone_size: .
v_call: TRBV5-1
cdr3_length: 12
j_call: TRBJ2-5
d_call: .
cdr3_aa: CASSSYQETQYF
cdr3_nt: TGCGCCAGCAGCTCGTACCAAGAGACCCAGTACTTC

clone_size: .
v_call: TRBV20-1
cdr3_length: 15
j_call: TRBJ2-7
d_call: .
cdr3_aa: CSASLTGLSSYEQYF
cdr3_nt: TGCAGTGCTAGTTTAACGGGACTCAGCTCCTACGAGCAGTACTTC

clone_size: .
v_call: TRBV6-5
cdr3_length: 14
j_call: TRBJ2-5
d_call: TRBD2
cdr3_aa: CASRLAGGQGAQYF
cdr3_nt: TGTGCCAGCAGACTAGCGGGGGGGCAGGGGGCCCAGTACTTC

clone_size: .
v_call: TRBV7-8
cdr3_length: 14
j_call: TRBJ2-5
d_call: .
cdr3_aa: CASSIIAAQETQYF
cdr3_nt: TGTGCCAGCAGCATAATAGCGGCGCAAGAGACCCAGTACTTC

clone_size: .
v_call: TRBV4-1
cdr3_length: 16
j_call: TRBJ2-1
d_call: TRBD2
cdr3_aa: CASSQGWAGGDNEQFF
cdr3_nt: TGCGCCAGCAGCCAAGGATGGGCGGGAGGGGACAATGAGCAGTTCTTC

clone_size: .
v_call: TRBV6-5
cdr3_length: 11
j_call: TRBJ1-5
d_call: .
cdr3_aa: CASGGSQPQHF
cdr3_nt: TGTGCCAGCGGGGGGAGTCAGCCCCAGCATTTT